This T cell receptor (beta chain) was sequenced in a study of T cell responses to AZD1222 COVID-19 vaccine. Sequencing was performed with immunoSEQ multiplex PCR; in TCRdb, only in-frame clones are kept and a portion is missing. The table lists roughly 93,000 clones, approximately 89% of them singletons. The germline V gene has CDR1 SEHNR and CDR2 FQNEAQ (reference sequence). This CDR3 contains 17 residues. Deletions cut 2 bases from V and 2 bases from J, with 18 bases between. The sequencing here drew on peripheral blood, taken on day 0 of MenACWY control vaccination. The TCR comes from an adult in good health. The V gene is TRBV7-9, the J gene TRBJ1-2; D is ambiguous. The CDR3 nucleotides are TGTGCCAGCAGCTTAACGGGTCCCGGGCCTATCAACTATGGCTACACCTTC. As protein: CASSLTGPGPINYGYTF.